The subject of this entry is one T cell receptor (beta chain). No antigen is known for it. Researchers built TCR beta cDNA using 5'RACE template switching with UMIs. No DNA is given; TCRdb re-called the 5' RACE reads and lists each CDR3 protein once. The sample spans 440,000 or so distinct CDR3 sequences; the ten largest clones claim roughly 8%. This entry is derived from a study of T cells expressing NK-cell markers. In the study overall: Source material for TCR beta repertoires consisted of sorted CD3+CD56+NKG2C+, CD3+CD56+NKG2C- and CD3+CD56-NKG2C+ T cells. Study-level points and caveats: Certain NKG2C+ T cell clones were expanded, and their HCMV specificity remained unclear. These same clonotypes (in four donors) also led the CD3+CD56-NKG2C+ fraction.

The material sequenced was blood T cells: a sorted CD56 or NKG2C T cell subset, CD4+ or CD8+ T cells, or bulk PBMC T cells (not recorded which). The TCR sequence derives from a woman aged 18 to 75 in good health.

The CDR3 loop reads CSALDMHNYGYTF. The gene calls are TRBV20-1 and TRBJ1-2. CDR3 length: 13 amino acids. Looked up from germline, CDR1 is DFQATT and CDR2 is SNEGSKA (reference sequence).